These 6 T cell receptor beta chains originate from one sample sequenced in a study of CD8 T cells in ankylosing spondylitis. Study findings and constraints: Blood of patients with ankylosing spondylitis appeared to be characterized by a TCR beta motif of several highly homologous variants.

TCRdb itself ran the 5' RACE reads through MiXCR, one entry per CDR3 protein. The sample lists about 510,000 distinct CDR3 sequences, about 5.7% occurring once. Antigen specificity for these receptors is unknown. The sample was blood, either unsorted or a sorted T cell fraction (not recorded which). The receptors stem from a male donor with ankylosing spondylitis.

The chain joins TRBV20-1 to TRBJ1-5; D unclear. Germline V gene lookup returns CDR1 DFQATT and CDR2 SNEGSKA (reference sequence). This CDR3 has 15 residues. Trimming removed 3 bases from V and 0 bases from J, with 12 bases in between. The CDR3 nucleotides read TGCAGTGCTAGCGGGCAGGAGGATAGCAATCAGCCCCAGCATTTT. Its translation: CSASGQEDSNQPQHF.

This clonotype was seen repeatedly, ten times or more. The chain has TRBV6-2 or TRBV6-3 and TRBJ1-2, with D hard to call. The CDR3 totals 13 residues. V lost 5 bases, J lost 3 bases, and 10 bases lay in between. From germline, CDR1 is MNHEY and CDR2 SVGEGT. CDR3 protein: CASSVKEYYGYTF. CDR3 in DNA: TGTGCCAGCAGTGTAAAAGAGTACTATGGCTACACCTTC.

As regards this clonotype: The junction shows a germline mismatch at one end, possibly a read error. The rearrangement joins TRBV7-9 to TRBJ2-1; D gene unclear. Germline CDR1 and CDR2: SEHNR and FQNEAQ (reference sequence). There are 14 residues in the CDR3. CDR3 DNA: TGTGCCACCAGCAGACGGAGCTCCTACAATGAGCAGTTCTTC. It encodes CATSRRSSYNEQFF.

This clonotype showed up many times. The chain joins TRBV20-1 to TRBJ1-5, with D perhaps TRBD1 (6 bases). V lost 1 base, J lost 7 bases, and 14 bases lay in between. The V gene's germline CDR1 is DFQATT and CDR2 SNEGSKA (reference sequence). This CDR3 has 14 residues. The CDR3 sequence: CSARGSGVGQPQHF. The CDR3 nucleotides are TGCAGTGCTAGAGGTTCAGGGGTCGGGCAGCCCCAGCATTTT.

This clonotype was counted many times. DNA of the CDR3: TGCGCCAGCAGCCAAGGGGGAGAGTCAGTTTATAGCAATCAGCCCCAGCATTTT. The encoded protein is CASSQGGESVYSNQPQHF. The chain has TRBV4-1 and TRBJ1-5; D remains unclear. Germline-derived CDR1 and CDR2 are MGHRA and YSYEKL. V lost 1 base, J lost 0 bases, and 16 bases lay in between. The CDR3 runs 18 residues.

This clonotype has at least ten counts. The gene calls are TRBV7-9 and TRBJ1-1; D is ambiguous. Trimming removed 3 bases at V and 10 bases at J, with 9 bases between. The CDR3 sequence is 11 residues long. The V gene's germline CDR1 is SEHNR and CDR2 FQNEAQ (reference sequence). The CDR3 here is CASSFRGIAFF. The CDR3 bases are TGTGCCAGCAGCTTCCGTGGCATAGCTTTCTTT.